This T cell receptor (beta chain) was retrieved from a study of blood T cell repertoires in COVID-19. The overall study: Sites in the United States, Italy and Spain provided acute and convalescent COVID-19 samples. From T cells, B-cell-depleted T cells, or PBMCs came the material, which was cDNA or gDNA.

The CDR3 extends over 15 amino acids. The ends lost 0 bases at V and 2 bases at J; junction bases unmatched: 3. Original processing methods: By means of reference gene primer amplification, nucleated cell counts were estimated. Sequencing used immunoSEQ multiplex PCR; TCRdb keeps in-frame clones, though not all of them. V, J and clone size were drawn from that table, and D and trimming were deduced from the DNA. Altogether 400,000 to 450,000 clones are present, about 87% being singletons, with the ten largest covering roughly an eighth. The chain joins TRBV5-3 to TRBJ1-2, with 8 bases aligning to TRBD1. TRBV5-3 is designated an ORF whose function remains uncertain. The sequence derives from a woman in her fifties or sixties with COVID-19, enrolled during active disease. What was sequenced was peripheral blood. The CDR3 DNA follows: TGTGCCAGAAGCTTGGGACAGGGGCCGAACTATGGCTACACCTTC. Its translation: CARSLGQGPNYGYTF.